This T cell receptor (beta chain) was found in a study of T cell responses to AZD1222 COVID-19 vaccine. Study-level background: Timing groups of about 4 and about 12 weeks for second doses were pooled.

The CDR3 contains 13 residues. Germline V CDR1 and CDR2: SEHNR, FQNEAQ (reference sequence). The germline V and J ends were trimmed by 6 bases and 1 base, with 9 bases remaining between them. General study findings and limits: It should be noted that donors were predominantly white British and more often female, and clonal diversity was possibly underestimated. Sampling that yielded the repertoires occurred only after the peak T cell response. Dominant at 160-218 and 743-854, vaccine-associated CD4 TCRs also spanned spike.

TCRdb keeps only in-frame clones here, not all; method: immunoSEQ multiplex PCR. The sample has 130,000 or so clones; more than 75% are singletons. Comments on this clone: Its antigen remains unidentified.

The sample in question was peripheral blood, obtained on day 0 of AZD1222 vaccination. This clonotype was obtained from an adult in good health. The V and J genes are TRBV7-9 and TRBJ2-5; the D is unclear. This chain's CDR3 is CASSGRAQETQYF. The CDR3 DNA follows: TGTGCCAGCAGTGGCCGGGCCCAAGAGACCCAGTACTTC.